This T cell receptor (beta chain) stems from a study of cytomegalovirus exposure and HLA in healthy donors. The overall study: Out of 350 to 400 genotyped donors, about 76% belonged to the Caucasian-associated ancestry cluster.

The study's findings and limits: Cytomegalovirus status, reportedly, was diagnosed with high specificity and sensitivity by the classifier. An analysis that came later showed most CMV-associated TCR beta chains appearing HLA-restricted. One variant, a missense change in DCLRE1C, was linked in a later analysis to TCR beta V- and J-gene trimming.

After removal of 4 bases from V and 0 bases from J, the junction contained 8 bases not matched to a gene. Germline CDR1 is MNHNS and CDR2 is SASEGT. The CDR3 contains 17 residues. Primers: 60 Vbeta forward and 13 Jbeta reverse. Profiled with immunoSEQ multiplex PCR; TCRdb holds only in-frame clones, not every one. The table shows about 140,000 clones, with roughly 73% occurring only once. This clone was counted once. Its antigen is not known. The sequencing input was PBMCs. The sequence came from a woman aged 40 to 49 in good health and CMV-seronegative. The gene calls are TRBV6-1 and TRBJ1-5, with 8 bases aligning to TRBD1. For the CDR3, the DNA is TGTGCCAGCAGTGGTCGGGACAGGAAAAATAGCAATCAGCCCCAGCATTTT. This sequence encodes CASSGRDRKNSNQPQHF.